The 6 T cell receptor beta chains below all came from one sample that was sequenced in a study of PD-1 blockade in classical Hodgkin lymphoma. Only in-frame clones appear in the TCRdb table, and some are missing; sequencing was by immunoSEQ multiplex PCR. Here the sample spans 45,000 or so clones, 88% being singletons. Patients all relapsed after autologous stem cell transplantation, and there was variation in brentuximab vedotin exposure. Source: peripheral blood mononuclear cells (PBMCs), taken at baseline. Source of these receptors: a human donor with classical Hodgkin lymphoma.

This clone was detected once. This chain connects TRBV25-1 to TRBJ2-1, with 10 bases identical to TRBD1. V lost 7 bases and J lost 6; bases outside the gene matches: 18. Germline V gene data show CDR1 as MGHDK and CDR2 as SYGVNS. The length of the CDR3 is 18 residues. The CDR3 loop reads CASNQGQGLDGASNEQFF. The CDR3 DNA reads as TGTGCCAGCAATCAGGGACAGGGGCTAGACGGGGCCAGCAATGAGCAGTTCTTC.

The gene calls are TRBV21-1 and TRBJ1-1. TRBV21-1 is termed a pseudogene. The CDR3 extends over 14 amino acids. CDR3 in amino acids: CASSKRDENTEAFF. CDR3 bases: TGTGCCAGCAGCAAAAGGGACGAGAACACTGAAGCTTTCTTT.

CDR3 region: CASSAPGQGALGEYEQYF. The CDR3, as DNA: TGTGCCAGCAGTGCTCCGGGACAGGGGGCATTGGGGGAATACGAGCAGTACTTC. V and J are TRBV25-1 and TRBJ2-7; 12 nucleotides align to TRBD1. Germline lookup yields CDR1 MGHDK and CDR2 SYGVNS. The V gene end was trimmed by 4 bases and the J gene end by 4 bases; junction bases not matched to a gene: 14. The CDR3 is 18 residues long.

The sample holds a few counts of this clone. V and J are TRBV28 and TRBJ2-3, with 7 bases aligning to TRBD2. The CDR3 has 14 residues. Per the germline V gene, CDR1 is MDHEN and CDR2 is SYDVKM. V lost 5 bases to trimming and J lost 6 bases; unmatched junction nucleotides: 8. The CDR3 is CASSLQRGKDTQYF. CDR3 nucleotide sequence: TGTGCCAGCAGTCTCCAGCGGGGCAAGGATACGCAGTATTTT.

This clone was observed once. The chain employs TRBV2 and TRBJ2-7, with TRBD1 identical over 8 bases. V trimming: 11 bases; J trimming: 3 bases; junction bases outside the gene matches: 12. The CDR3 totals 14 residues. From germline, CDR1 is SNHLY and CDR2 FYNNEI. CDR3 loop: CASSMRQGRYEQYF. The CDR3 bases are TGTGCCTCCAGTATGAGACAGGGGCGCTACGAGCAGTACTTC.

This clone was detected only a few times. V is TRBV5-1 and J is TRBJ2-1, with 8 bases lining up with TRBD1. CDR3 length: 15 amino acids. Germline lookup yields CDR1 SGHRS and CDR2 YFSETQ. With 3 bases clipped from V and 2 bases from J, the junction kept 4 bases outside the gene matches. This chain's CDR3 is CASSSRQGPYNEQFF. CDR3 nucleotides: TGCGCCAGCAGCTCTAGACAGGGGCCCTACAATGAGCAGTTCTTC.